A selection of T cell receptor beta chains follows, all from one sample in a study of cytomegalovirus exposure and HLA in healthy donors. Data came from immunoSEQ multiplex PCR; TCRdb stores just in-frame clones and leaves some out. The sample has about 65,000 clones, 55% to 65% seen once. What was sequenced was PBMCs. These receptors were obtained from a man aged 30 to 39 in good health and CMV-seronegative. Each CDR3 is given without its conserved first and last residue.

j_call v_call cdr3_aa
TRBJ2-5 TRBV30 AWSVPGTGGWETQY
TRBJ1-5 TRBV7-7 ASSLDRNQPQH
TRBJ2-3 TRBV7-9 ASSWGSSGTDTQY
TRBJ2-5 TRBV7-2 ASSSTGTSGGRGETQY
TRBJ1-6 TRBV30 AWSVADPGNSPLH
TRBJ2-5 TRBV7-8 ASSLVRQGAQETQY
TRBJ1-5 TRBV6-5 ASSYSGISNQPQH
TRBJ1-2 TRBV6-5 ASSYVGEDGYT
TRBJ1-2 TRBV2 ASSESLGRT
TRBJ1-1 TRBV7-6 ASSPSLNTEAF
TRBJ2-7 TRBV2 ASSEEDYSYEQY
TRBJ2-3 TRBV7-8 ASSLPLAPTDTQY
TRBJ1-4 TRBV25-1 ASSPGARSNEKLF
TRBJ2-7 TRBV29-1 SVYDSGGSYEQY
TRBJ1-5 TRBV18 ASSDTGANQPQH
TRBJ1-2 TRBV1 TSSQDRRWICGYT
TRBJ1-1 TRBV19 ASSYTENTEAF
TRBJ1-1 TRBV7-9 ASSPGTVEAF